These 12 T cell receptor beta chains originate from one sample sequenced in a study of T cells after posttransplantation cyclophosphamide. Treatment was busulfan-fludarabine conditioning, a marrow graft, and cyclophosphamide on days +3 and +4. The repertoire was sequenced with immunoSEQ multiplex PCR; TCRdb's copy has only in-frame clones and lacks some. Counted here are some 20,000 clones, around 90% occurring once; the ten biggest clones make up around 7.9%. Sequences were derived from PBMCs, sampled after allogeneic stem cell transplant with posttransplant cyclophosphamide. These receptors all come from a female patient aged 40-49 years who received an allogeneic stem cell transplant from a related donor, was CMV-positive, and had no GVHD. Some T cells may have originated in the graft donor.

V is TRBV25-1 and J is TRBJ1-1, with D possibly being TRBD1 (5 bases). The ends were cut back, 10 bases at V and 2 bases at J, with 14 bases in the middle. The germline CDR1 and CDR2 sequences are MGHDK and SYGVNS. The CDR3 covers 13 residues. This CDR3 reads CATSVGANTEAFF. CDR3 nucleotide sequence: TGTGCCACCTCGGTAGGGGCCAACACTGAAGCTTTCTTT.

The chain recombines TRBV29-1 with TRBJ2-3; D possibly corresponds to TRBD2 (6 bases). CDR3 length: 12 residues. The V end was cut by 7 bases, the J end by 5 bases, with 13 bases between. CDR1 is SQVTM, CDR2 ANQGSEA, per germline. CDR3 region: CSAQRAGDTQYF. The CDR3, as DNA: TGCAGCGCCCAAAGAGCGGGAGATACGCAGTATTTT.

The V call is TRBV7-9, the J call TRBJ1-2, with TRBD1 matching 7 bases. V was clipped by 5 bases and J by 4 bases; unmatched bases: 4. CDR3 length: 13 residues. Germline assignment: CDR1 SEHNR and CDR2 FQNEAQ (reference sequence). The CDR3 region has the DNA TGTGCCAGCAGCGTCGGGACAGCCTATGGCTACACCTTC. It yields the protein CASSVGTAYGYTF.

V is TRBV28 and J is TRBJ1-3; D is unclear. V shed 3 bases and J shed 0 bases, with 9 bases lying between them. Germline V lookup: CDR1 MDHEN, CDR2 SYDVKM. This CDR3 comprises 15 residues. The CDR3 DNA reads as TGTGCCAGCAGTTTGGCGGGCAACTCTGGAAACACCATATATTTT. It encodes CASSLAGNSGNTIYF.

In nucleotides, the CDR3 is TGTGCCACCAGCAGGGCTCGACTAGCGGGAGAGAGGGATACGCAGTATTTT. It is translated as CATSRARLAGERDTQYF. This chain joins TRBV15 and TRBJ2-3; 12 nucleotides match TRBD2. The trim removed 3 bases at V and 6 bases at J, leaving 10 bases unmatched. The CDR3 is 17 amino acids. Germline loops: CDR1 LNHNV, CDR2 YYDKDF (reference sequence).

V usage is TRBV6-1 and J usage is TRBJ1-4, with D perhaps matching TRBD1 (6 bases). CDR1 MNHNS and CDR2 SASEGT come from the germline V gene. The CDR3 sequence is 14 residues long. V was trimmed by 10 bases and J by 7 bases, leaving 19 bases between them. The CDR3 protein is CATQIRDTLEKLFF. Written as DNA, the CDR3 is TGTGCCACACAAATCCGGGACACTCTTGAAAAACTGTTTTTT.

The rearrangement links TRBV5-4 to TRBJ1-1; 7 nucleotides align to TRBD1. Germline lookup yields CDR1 SGHNT and CDR2 YYREEE (reference sequence). The CDR3 contains 17 residues. J lost 0 bases, V lost 1 base, and 9 bases had no gene match. CDR3 in DNA: TGTGCCAGCAGCTTGTGGGGGGACAGACTCCTGAACACTGAAGCTTTCTTT. This sequence encodes CASSLWGDRLLNTEAFF.

The rearrangement uses TRBV10-2 and TRBJ2-2, with a possible D match to TRBD1 (6 bases). CDR1 is WSHSY and CDR2 is SAAADI in the germline V gene. Trimming left V 4 bases short and J 6 bases short, with 15 bases between. This CDR3 contains 15 residues. CDR3 coding DNA: TGCGCCAGCAGTGGGTCAGGGGTGATAGCCGGGGAGCTGTTTTTT. Encoded protein: CASSGSGVIAGELFF.

This chain links TRBV9 with TRBJ2-3, with TRBD2 matching 8 bases. The V gene end was trimmed by 4 bases and the J gene end by 6 bases; junction bases not matched to a gene: 13. Germline V gives CDR1 SGDLS, CDR2 YYNGEE. This CDR3 spans 16 amino acids. The CDR3 DNA is TGTGCCAGCAGCACAAAGCGGGAGTGGAAACCGGATACGCAGTATTTT. Encoded protein: CASSTKREWKPDTQYF. The full variable domain, in which reference TRBV9 and TRBJ2-3 provide the parts outside the CDR3, is DSGVTQTPKHLITATGQRVTLRCSPRSGDLSVYWYQQSLDQGLQFLIQYYNGEERAKGNILERFSAQQFPDLHSELNLSSLELGDSALYFCASSTKREWKPDTQYFGPGTRLTVL.

The chain couples TRBV7-2 to TRBJ2-1, with 8 bases lining up with TRBD2. The CDR3 spans 15 residues. Germline V gene sequence: CDR1 SGHTA, CDR2 FQGNSA. Trimming at V came to 3 bases and at J to 4 bases, leaving 5 bases not matched to a gene. CDR3 amino acids: CASSFQRELYNEQFF. CDR3 nucleotides: TGTGCCAGCAGCTTTCAGCGGGAGTTGTACAATGAGCAGTTCTTC. The full variable domain, with the rest looked up from reference TRBV7-2 and TRBJ2-1, is GAGVSQSPSNKVTEKGKDVELRCDPISGHTALYWYRQSLGQGLEFLIYFQGNSAPDKSGLPSDRFSAERTGGSVSTLTIQRTQQEDSAVYLCASSFQRELYNEQFFGPGTRLTVL.

The genes are TRBV4-1 and TRBJ1-1; 8 nucleotides align to TRBD1. V shed 4 bases, J shed 1 base, and the junction held 11 bases outside the gene matches. The CDR3 sequence is 17 residues long. CDR1 and CDR2 from the germline V gene are MGHRA and YSYEKL. The CDR3 sequence: CASSRRLTGTGNTEAFF. For the CDR3, the DNA is TGCGCCAGCAGCCGCCGATTAACCGGGACAGGGAACACTGAAGCTTTCTTT.

This sequence joins TRBV7-9 and TRBJ2-3; 7 nucleotides agree with TRBD1. The CDR3 totals 16 residues. Germline V gene lookup returns CDR1 SEHNR and CDR2 FQNEAQ (reference sequence). V was clipped by 5 bases and J by 1 base; unmatched bases: 9. CDR3 coding DNA: TGTGCCAGCAGCCCCTGGACAGGTCGAGGCACAGATACGCAGTATTTT. Translation gives CASSPWTGRGTDTQYF.